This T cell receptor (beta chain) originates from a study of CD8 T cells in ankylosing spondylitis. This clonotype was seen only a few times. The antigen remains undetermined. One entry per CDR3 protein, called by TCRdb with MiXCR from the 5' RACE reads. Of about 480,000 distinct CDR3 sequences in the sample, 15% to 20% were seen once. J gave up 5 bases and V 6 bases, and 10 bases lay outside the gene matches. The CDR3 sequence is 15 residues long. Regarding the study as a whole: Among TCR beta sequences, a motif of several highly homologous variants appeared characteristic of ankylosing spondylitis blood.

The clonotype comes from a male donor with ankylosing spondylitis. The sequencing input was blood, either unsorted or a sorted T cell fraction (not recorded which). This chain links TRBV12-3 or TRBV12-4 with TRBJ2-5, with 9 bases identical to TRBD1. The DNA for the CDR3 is TGTGCCAGCAGCCACGGGACAGGGTCGGGGGAGACCCAGTACTTC. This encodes CASSHGTGSGETQYF.